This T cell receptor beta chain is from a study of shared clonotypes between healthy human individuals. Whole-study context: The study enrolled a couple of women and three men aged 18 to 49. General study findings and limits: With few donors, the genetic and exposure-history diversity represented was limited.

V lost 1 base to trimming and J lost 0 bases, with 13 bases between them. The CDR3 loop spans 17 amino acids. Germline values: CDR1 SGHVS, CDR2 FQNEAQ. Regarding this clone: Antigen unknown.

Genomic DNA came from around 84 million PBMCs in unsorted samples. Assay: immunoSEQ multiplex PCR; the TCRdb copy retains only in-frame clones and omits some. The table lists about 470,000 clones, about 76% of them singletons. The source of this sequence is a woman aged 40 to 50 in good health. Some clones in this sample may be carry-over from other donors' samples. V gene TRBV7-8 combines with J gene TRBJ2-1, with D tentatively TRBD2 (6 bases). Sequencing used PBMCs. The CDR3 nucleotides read TGTGCCAGCAGCTTAGGGAGGGTAGCGAACTCCTACAATGAGCAGTTCTTC. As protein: CASSLGRVANSYNEQFF.